These 30 T cell receptor beta chains originate from one sample sequenced in a study of regulatory T cells in long-lasting Graves disease. Documented time point: newly diagnosed GD, antithyroid drugs for less than 3 months. Extracted RNA from PBMCs served as the source of the TCR library. Arm-PCR of CDR3 regions with iRepertoire HTBI primers generated TCR beta libraries. Via MiXCR, TCRdb re-called the multiplex PCR reads, giving one row per CDR3 protein. The table has about 220,000 distinct CDR3 sequences, 15% to 20% seen once. This sample also belongs to another study, concerning T cells in Graves' hyperthyroidism and ophthalmopathy.

Source: peripheral blood mononuclear cells (PBMCs), taken at new diagnosis, from a patient treated with antithyroid drugs. These receptors were obtained from a woman aged 30 to 39 with Graves disease.

This clonotype was seen a single time. V usage is TRBV4-1 and J usage is TRBJ2-1; tentatively, D is TRBD2 (5 bases). CDR1 and CDR2 from the germline V gene are MGHRA and YSYEKL. This CDR3 is built from 15 residues. Trimming took off 1 base at V and 5 bases at J, with 12 bases between the two ends. The CDR3 loop is CASSQANRGDNEQFF. The CDR3 DNA is TGCGCCAGCAGCCAAGCAAATCGGGGAGACAATGAGCAGTTCTTC.

This clonotype showed up many times. The chain employs TRBV30 and TRBJ1-1, with D maybe TRBD1 (5 bases). V was clipped by 0 bases and J by 4 bases, with 9 bases between them. The CDR3 contains 13 residues. CDR1 GTSNPN and CDR2 SVGIG come from the germline V gene (reference sequence). The chain's CDR3 is CAWSVRQFTEAFF. For the CDR3, the DNA is TGTGCCTGGAGTGTAAGACAGTTCACTGAAGCTTTCTTT.

This clonotype was recorded many times. The gene calls are TRBV12-3 or TRBV12-4 and TRBJ2-4; D possibly corresponds to TRBD2 (5 bases). This CDR3 is 15 amino acids long. With 2 bases removed from V and 0 bases from J, the gap between germline ends came to 8 bases. DNA of the CDR3: TGTGCCAGCAGTTTACGAGGGTTAGCCAAAAACATTCAGTACTTC. Its translation is CASSLRGLAKNIQYF.

In this sample, this clonotype turned up a few times. This sequence joins TRBV7-8 and TRBJ1-3; D is undetermined. CDR3 size: 13 residues. Germline V gives CDR1 SGHVS, CDR2 FQNEAQ. V shed 2 bases and J shed 3 bases, with 5 bases lying between them. The CDR3 protein is CASSLSNGNTIYF. The CDR3 nucleotides read TGTGCCAGCAGCTTATCTAATGGAAACACCATATATTTT.

This clonotype came up many times. The CDR3 protein is CASSVPGLANYGYTF. CDR3 sequence (DNA): TGTGCCAGTAGTGTTCCAGGGTTAGCTAACTATGGCTACACCTTC. This rearrangement joins TRBV19 to TRBJ1-2; maybe TRBD1 (5 bases). Germline V lookup: CDR1 LNHDA, CDR2 SQIVND (reference sequence). V lost 5 bases, J lost 0 bases, and 13 bases lay in between. The CDR3 sequence is 15 residues long.

The chain employs TRBV28 and TRBJ2-2; TRBD2 agrees at 11 bases. Germline CDR1 MDHEN, CDR2 SYDVKM. The CDR3 sequence is 15 residues long. The J segment lost 5 bases and the V segment lost 6 bases, leaving 5 bases of the junction unmatched. The CDR3 DNA reads as TGTGCCAGCAGCCTACTAGCGGGAGTAACCGGGGAGCTGTTTTTT. Amino acids: CASSLLAGVTGELFF. The whole variable domain, filled in from reference TRBV28 and TRBJ2-2, reads DVKVTQSSRYLVKRTGEKVFLECVQDMDHENMFWYRQDPGLGLRLIYFSYDVKMKEKGDIPEGYSVSREKKERFSLILESASTNQTSMYLCASSLLAGVTGELFFGEGSRLTVL.

This clonotype has ten or more counts. The chain couples TRBV11-2 to TRBJ1-2; D may be TRBD1 (6 bases). The V and J ends lost 5 bases and 4 bases respectively, with 23 bases between them. From germline, CDR1 is SGHAT and CDR2 FQNNGV. The CDR3 sequence is 17 residues long. CDR3 nucleotide sequence: TGTGCCAGCAGCGCCGAGCCATTGTCGGGACACCCCTATGGCTACACCTTC. Protein: CASSAEPLSGHPYGYTF.

This clonotype was seen only a few times. The chain carries TRBV12-3 or TRBV12-4 and TRBJ2-5, with D tentatively TRBD2 (5 bases). The V and J ends lost 2 bases and 1 base respectively, with 11 bases between them. There are 15 residues in the CDR3. The DNA for the CDR3 is TGTGCCAGCAGTTTATCGGCGGGCAGCCAAGAGACCCAGTACTTC. It is translated as CASSLSAGSQETQYF.

The V and J genes are TRBV6-1 and TRBJ1-2; 10 bases line up with TRBD1. The CDR3 runs 17 residues. Germline CDR1 is MNHNS and CDR2 is SASEGT. V lost 7 bases and J lost 3; bases outside the gene matches: 14. This CDR3 reads CASKKTGGQRMDYGYTF. Written as DNA, the CDR3 is TGTGCCAGCAAAAAGACAGGGGGCCAGCGGATGGACTATGGCTACACCTTC.

This clonotype has at least ten counts. This chain uses TRBV6-2 or TRBV6-3 with TRBJ1-1; TRBD1 matches at 9 bases. J gave up 4 bases and V 5 bases, and 5 bases lay outside the gene matches. The length of the CDR3 is 14 residues. Germline loops: CDR1 MNHEY, CDR2 SVGEGT. The CDR3 DNA follows: TGTGCCAGCAGTGACAGGGGGATCAGCACTGAAGCTTTCTTT. Translated, it gives CASSDRGISTEAFF.

This clonotype was seen ten or more times. The gene calls are TRBV5-1 and TRBJ1-2, with TRBD1 matching 7 bases. Germline CDR1 reads SGHRS; CDR2 reads YFSETQ. The CDR3 is 14 residues long. V shed 3 bases and J 7 bases; nucleotides not matched to a gene: 9. This chain's CDR3 is CASSSGQVRVGYTF. In DNA, the CDR3 is TGCGCCAGCAGCTCCGGACAGGTCCGTGTTGGCTACACCTTC.

V is TRBV6-2 or TRBV6-3 and J is TRBJ2-1; 12 bases match TRBD1. Germline assignment: CDR1 MNHEY and CDR2 SVGEGT. The length of the CDR3 is 16 residues. The V and J ends lost 6 bases and 7 bases, in that order; junction bases with no gene match: 10. For the CDR3, the DNA is TGTGCCAGCAGCGAACCGGGACAGGGGGCGCAGAATGAGCAGTTCTTC. Its translation: CASSEPGQGAQNEQFF.

This chain uses TRBV5-1 with TRBJ1-1; D might be TRBD1 (5 bases). V gave up 4 bases and J gave up 0 bases, with 19 bases separating them. CDR1 and CDR2 (germline): SGHRS, YFSETQ. The CDR3 runs 17 residues. CDR3 bases: TGCGCCAGCAGCAAAGGAGGGGCTGGGGTGGTGAACACTGAAGCTTTCTTT. Translation: CASSKGGAGVVNTEAFF.

This clonotype was detected many times. The chain links TRBV18 to TRBJ1-1; no firm D call. This CDR3 contains 13 residues. Germline assignment: CDR1 KGHSH and CDR2 LQKENI. V shed 8 bases and J shed 2 bases, with 12 bases lying between them. The CDR3 spells CASSPTGNTEAFF. In DNA, the CDR3 is TGTGCCAGCAGCCCAACCGGAAACACTGAAGCTTTCTTT.

This clonotype has a count of ten or more. This chain connects TRBV12-3 or TRBV12-4 to TRBJ2-3, with D possibly matching TRBD2 (5 bases). V shed 7 bases and J shed 1 base, with 15 bases lying between them. CDR3 size: 15 residues. For the CDR3, the DNA is TGTGCCAGCACCACGAGGGTTAGCGGCACAGATACGCAGTATTTT. Translation gives CASTTRVSGTDTQYF.

This clonotype was recorded at least ten times. The rearrangement uses TRBV30 and TRBJ2-7; D is perhaps TRBD1 (6 bases). Deletions cut 5 bases from V and 6 bases from J, with 14 bases between. Per germline, CDR1 GTSNPN and CDR2 SVGIG (reference sequence). The CDR3 loop spans 12 amino acids. The CDR3 DNA reads as TGTGCCTGGCAAAACAGGGTGGGCGAGCAGTACTTC. This gives the protein CAWQNRVGEQYF.

There are a few counts of this clonotype. The chain has TRBV4-1 and TRBJ1-5, with TRBD1 matching 12 bases. V gave up 4 bases and J gave up 1 base; unmatched junction bases: 5. The CDR3 extends over 17 amino acids. Germline CDR1 reads MGHRA; CDR2 reads YSYEKL. The CDR3 spells CASSPRDRGRSNQPQHF. CDR3 sequence (DNA): TGCGCCAGCAGCCCTCGGGACAGGGGGCGAAGCAATCAGCCCCAGCATTTT.

This clonotype came up many times. This chain uses TRBV7-3 with TRBJ1-1, with a weak D call TRBD1 (6 bases). Germline lookup yields CDR1 SGHTA and CDR2 FQGTGA. The CDR3 has 16 amino acids. Trimming took 2 bases from V and 0 from J, leaving 13 bases between them. CDR3 nucleotide sequence: TGTGCCAGCAGCTTAGTAGGGGGTGGAGTGAACACTGAAGCTTTCTTT. Protein product: CASSLVGGGVNTEAFF.

The chain employs TRBV7-9 and TRBJ2-7; no firm D call. The CDR3 covers 14 residues. Germline CDR1 is SEHNR and CDR2 is FQNEAQ (reference sequence). Trimming took off 1 base at V and 0 bases at J, with 7 bases between the two ends. The CDR3 region is CASSLGGLSYEQYF. Written as DNA, the CDR3 is TGTGCCAGCAGCTTAGGAGGTCTCTCCTACGAGCAGTACTTC.

In this sample, this clonotype turned up many times. V is TRBV15 and J is TRBJ2-5, with D unresolved. The CDR3 covers 15 residues. The germline V gene has CDR1 LNHNV and CDR2 YYDKDF (reference sequence). Deletions cut 0 bases from V and 2 bases from J, with 10 bases between. CDR3 DNA sequence: TGTGCCACCAGCAGAGAGAAGGTCCCTCAAGAGACCCAGTACTTC. Translating gives CATSREKVPQETQYF.

This clonotype occurred many times. The V call is TRBV20-1, the J call TRBJ2-5, with TRBD1 matching over 7 bases. Looked up from germline, CDR1 is DFQATT and CDR2 is SNEGSKA (reference sequence). CDR3 length: 13 amino acids. With V trimmed by 3 bases and J by 4 bases, 5 bases remained unmatched. DNA of the CDR3: TGCAGTGCTAGGTTGACAGGGACAGAGACCCAGTACTTC. Encoded protein: CSARLTGTETQYF.

This clonotype was observed at least ten times. The V gene is TRBV6-1, the J gene TRBJ2-5; 8 bases line up with TRBD2. V dropped 10 bases and J dropped 5; count of bases not matched to a gene: 6. The CDR3 totals 12 residues. Germline CDR1 MNHNS, CDR2 SASEGT. CDR3 bases: TGTGCCACCTGGCGGGGGGCGGAGACCCAGTACTTC. This sequence encodes CATWRGAETQYF.

In its sample, this clonotype was seen many times. The chain is built from TRBV30 and TRBJ2-1; 13 bases agree with TRBD2. Germline CDR1 reads GTSNPN; CDR2 reads SVGIG (reference sequence). The CDR3 is 15 residues long. The trim removed 2 bases at V and 10 bases at J, leaving 8 bases unmatched. CDR3 protein: CAWSTGLAGVGEQFF. The DNA for the CDR3 is TGTGCCTGGAGTACCGGACTAGCGGGAGTAGGAGAGCAGTTCTTC.

This clonotype has at least ten counts. The rearrangement uses TRBV3-1 and TRBJ2-3; D is undetermined. Germline CDR1 and CDR2: LGHDT and YNNKEL (reference sequence). Trimming removed 0 bases at V and 4 bases at J, with 11 bases between. The CDR3 is 15 amino acids. The CDR3 DNA sequence: TGTGCCAGCAGCCAAGAACCCCCTAGGCCAGATACGCAGTATTTT. Its translation is CASSQEPPRPDTQYF.

As regards this clonotype: Possible read error: a much larger clone is one base away. Because it lacks the conserved phenylalanine or tryptophan at the end, this CDR3 is likely a read error. The gene calls are TRBV5-1 and TRBJ2-1; TRBD2 matches at 7 bases. This CDR3 has 14 residues. Germline V gene data show CDR1 as SGHRS and CDR2 as YFSETQ. V lost 8 bases and J lost 7; bases outside the gene matches: 12. This chain's CDR3 is CASKAGILWNEQFL. The CDR3 DNA sequence: TGCGCCAGTAAAGCGGGAATCCTCTGGAATGAGCAGTTCCTC.

About this clonotype itself: This may come from a read error, since a much larger clone is one base off. The rearrangement joins TRBV6-1 to TRBJ2-6; D gene unclear. The CDR3 contains 19 residues. The germline V gene encodes CDR1 MNHNS and CDR2 SASEGT. The CDR3 sequence: CAGSEREGQLVSGANVLTF. Written as DNA, the CDR3 is TGTGCCGGCAGTGAGCGAGAAGGCCAGCTCGTTTCTGGGGCCAACGTCCTGACTTTC.

This clonotype was counted many times. The J gene is TRBJ1-3, the V gene TRBV29-1; D not certain. The length of the CDR3 is 13 residues. Germline CDR1 reads SQVTM; CDR2 reads ANQGSEA. Trimming removed 4 bases at V and 1 base at J, with 8 bases between. The DNA of the CDR3 is TGCAGCGTTGGGCGTCAGTCTGGAAACACCATATATTTT. Protein sequence: CSVGRQSGNTIYF.

This clonotype was counted ten times or more. The J gene is TRBJ1-2, the V gene TRBV4-1; 12 bases fit TRBD1. CDR3 length: 15 residues. Trimming removed 3 bases from V and 4 bases from J; junction bases left unmatched: 3. Germline lookup yields CDR1 MGHRA and CDR2 YSYEKL. In DNA form, the CDR3 reads TGCGCCAGCAGCCACCCGGGACAGGGGGCCTATGGCTACACCTTC. This sequence encodes CASSHPGQGAYGYTF.

This chain joins TRBV28 and TRBJ1-2, with 7 bases aligning to TRBD1. After removal of 6 bases from V and 0 bases from J, the junction contained 7 bases not matched to a gene. Per germline, CDR1 MDHEN and CDR2 SYDVKM. The CDR3 totals 15 residues. The CDR3 spells CASSPAGTANYGYTF. The DNA for the CDR3 is TGTGCCAGCAGCCCCGCCGGGACAGCTAACTATGGCTACACCTTC.

This clonotype was detected many times. CDR3 in DNA: TGCGCCAGCACCCCGACAGGGGACACCGGGGAGCTGTTTTTT. Its protein product is CASTPTGDTGELFF. The V and J genes are TRBV10-2 and TRBJ2-2, with 8 bases matching TRBD1. With V trimmed by 7 bases and J by 3 bases, 4 bases remained unmatched. The CDR3 covers 14 residues. CDR1 is WSHSY, CDR2 SAAADI, per germline.